These T cell receptor beta chains were read from a single sample in a study of blood T cell repertoires in COVID-19. Profiling relied on immunoSEQ multiplex PCR, and the TCRdb table lists in-frame clones only, not all of them. The data show 160,000 or so clones, 80% to 90% seen once. The material sequenced was peripheral blood. The receptor source for this set is a woman of 80 years or more with acute or convalescent COVID-19. The CDR3 runs from the conserved cysteine through the conserved F or W. Each record gives: J gene, D gene, V gene, clone size, CDR3 DNA, CDR3 protein. A D gene is named only where the DNA matches it firmly. The size entry is marked missing in some rows and otherwise reads once, few, many or a size class.

j_call: TRBJ2-3; d_call: -; v_call: TRBV5-1; clone_size: -; cdr3_nt: TGCGCCAGCAGCTTGGGACACAATACAGATACGCAGTATTTT; cdr3_aa: CASSLGHNTDTQYF
j_call: TRBJ2-7; d_call: TRBD1; v_call: TRBV10-2; clone_size: few; cdr3_nt: TGCGCCAGCCGACCGGGACAGGGCACCTACGAGCAGTACTTC; cdr3_aa: CASRPGQGTYEQYF
j_call: TRBJ2-5; d_call: TRBD1; v_call: TRBV4-3; clone_size: -; cdr3_nt: TGCGCCAGCAGTTACGACAGGGGGCGCCAGGAGACCCAGTACTTC; cdr3_aa: CASSYDRGRQETQYF
j_call: TRBJ2-5; d_call: TRBD2; v_call: TRBV9; clone_size: -; cdr3_nt: TGTGCCAGCAGCGTAGGCGGACTAGGACCTCAAGAGACCCAGTACTTC; cdr3_aa: CASSVGGLGPQETQYF
j_call: TRBJ2-7; d_call: -; v_call: TRBV18; clone_size: -; cdr3_nt: TGTGCCAGCTCACCACTGGGGGAGGTCTCCTACGAGCAGTACTTC; cdr3_aa: CASSPLGEVSYEQYF
j_call: TRBJ2-7; d_call: -; v_call: TRBV7-2; clone_size: -; cdr3_nt: TGTGCCAGCAGCTTGAATCCACAGGGCTCCTACGAGCAGTACTTC; cdr3_aa: CASSLNPQGSYEQYF
j_call: TRBJ2-2; d_call: -; v_call: TRBV6-5; clone_size: once; cdr3_nt: TGTGCCAGCAGAGCTACCCGCGCGAACACCGGGGAGCTGTTTTTT; cdr3_aa: CASRATRANTGELFF
j_call: TRBJ2-2; d_call: TRBD1; v_call: TRBV23-1; clone_size: -; cdr3_nt: TGCGCCAGCAGTCAGTCCGACAGGGCTCGGTCCGGGGAGCTGTTTTTT; cdr3_aa: CASSQSDRARSGELFF
j_call: TRBJ2-7; d_call: TRBD2; v_call: TRBV5-1; clone_size: -; cdr3_nt: TGCGCCAGCAGCTTCACGACTAGCGGGTCTCACGAGCAGTACTTC; cdr3_aa: CASSFTTSGSHEQYF
j_call: TRBJ1-6; d_call: TRBD1; v_call: TRBV19; clone_size: -; cdr3_nt: TGTGCCAGTAGCCCCTTCGGGGACAGGGCTCATTCACCCCTCCACTTT; cdr3_aa: CASSPFGDRAHSPLHF
j_call: TRBJ1-2; d_call: -; v_call: TRBV2; clone_size: -; cdr3_nt: TGTGCCAGCAGCAGGGACAATAAATATGGCTACACCTTC; cdr3_aa: CASSRDNKYGYTF
j_call: TRBJ1-2; d_call: TRBD1; v_call: TRBV24-1; clone_size: -; cdr3_nt: TGTGCCACCAGTGATCCGCCGGGACAGGGAGGCATCTATGGCTACACCTTC; cdr3_aa: CATSDPPGQGGIYGYTF
j_call: TRBJ2-7; d_call: -; v_call: TRBV5-5; clone_size: few; cdr3_nt: TGTGCCAGCAGCTTGGGACAGATCTACGAGCAGTACTTC; cdr3_aa: CASSLGQIYEQYF
j_call: TRBJ2-7; d_call: -; v_call: TRBV9; clone_size: once; cdr3_nt: TGTGCCAGCACCGCGGGGACAGCCCAAGGGGAGCAGTACTTC; cdr3_aa: CASTAGTAQGEQYF
j_call: TRBJ2-1; d_call: TRBD2; v_call: TRBV10-2; clone_size: -; cdr3_nt: TGCGCCACCCAAGCGGGGGCCGCGAGCTCCTACAATGAGCAGTTCTTC; cdr3_aa: CATQAGAASSYNEQFF
j_call: TRBJ2-1; d_call: -; v_call: TRBV11-1; clone_size: -; cdr3_nt: TGTGCCAGCAGCTGGGGCGACGGGGGATACAATGAGCAGTTCTTC; cdr3_aa: CASSWGDGGYNEQFF
j_call: TRBJ2-1; d_call: TRBD2; v_call: TRBV18; clone_size: -; cdr3_nt: TGTGCCAGCTCACCCCTTAGCGGGTCTAGCTCCTACAATGAGCAGTTCTTC; cdr3_aa: CASSPLSGSSSYNEQFF
j_call: TRBJ1-2; d_call: -; v_call: TRBV5-1; clone_size: -; cdr3_nt: TGCGCCAGCAGCTTGGTGGCGGGGGGGGAAGGCTACACCTTC; cdr3_aa: CASSLVAGGEGYTF
j_call: TRBJ1-5; d_call: -; v_call: TRBV6-1; clone_size: -; cdr3_nt: TGTGCCAGCAATGAAGGGTCAGGGAAGAGCAATCAGCCCCAGCATTTT; cdr3_aa: CASNEGSGKSNQPQHF
j_call: TRBJ2-3; d_call: TRBD2; v_call: TRBV9; clone_size: -; cdr3_nt: TGTGCCAGCAGCGTAGTGGCGGGGGGGACAGATACGCAGTATTTT; cdr3_aa: CASSVVAGGTDTQYF
j_call: TRBJ2-7; d_call: TRBD2; v_call: TRBV28; clone_size: -; cdr3_nt: TGTGCCAGCAGTTTATTGATAGGGAGCGGGAGTCTCGAGCAGTACTTC; cdr3_aa: CASSLLIGSGSLEQYF
j_call: TRBJ2-3; d_call: TRBD2; v_call: TRBV5-5; clone_size: -; cdr3_nt: TGTGCCAGCAGCTTCGGGGGGAGTGGGGCAGATACGCAGTATTTT; cdr3_aa: CASSFGGSGADTQYF
j_call: TRBJ2-7; d_call: -; v_call: TRBV5-4; clone_size: -; cdr3_nt: TGTGCCAGCAGCTTCCAGACTAGCTACGAGCAGTACTTC; cdr3_aa: CASSFQTSYEQYF
j_call: TRBJ2-7; d_call: -; v_call: TRBV10-3; clone_size: -; cdr3_nt: TGTGCCATCGGGGAGATGAGTAGCGCCTACGAGCAGTACTTC; cdr3_aa: CAIGEMSSAYEQYF
j_call: TRBJ2-1; d_call: TRBD1; v_call: TRBV18; clone_size: -; cdr3_nt: TGTGCCAGCTCACCACCCATCGGGACAGTCTTCTACAATGAGCAGTTCTTC; cdr3_aa: CASSPPIGTVFYNEQFF
j_call: TRBJ1-1; d_call: -; v_call: TRBV5-1; clone_size: -; cdr3_nt: TGCGCCAGCAGCTTGGCGATGGGAGGCGGTGAGACTGAAGCTTTCTTT; cdr3_aa: CASSLAMGGGETEAFF
j_call: TRBJ1-2; d_call: -; v_call: TRBV2; clone_size: once; cdr3_nt: TGTGCCAGCAGTGAAGCCGGATCCAGGGCCAACTATGGCTACACCTTC; cdr3_aa: CASSEAGSRANYGYTF
j_call: TRBJ2-1; d_call: TRBD2; v_call: TRBV29-1; clone_size: -; cdr3_nt: TGCAGCGTTAACCTAGCGGGAGTGGAGCAGTTCTTC; cdr3_aa: CSVNLAGVEQFF
j_call: TRBJ2-6; d_call: TRBD1; v_call: TRBV6-2/TRBV6-3; clone_size: -; cdr3_nt: TGTGCCAGCAGTTTCGAACCGGGACAGGGGTCCTCTGGGGCCAACGTCCTGACTTTC; cdr3_aa: CASSFEPGQGSSGANVLTF
j_call: TRBJ2-3; d_call: TRBD1; v_call: TRBV5-3; clone_size: -; cdr3_nt: TGTGCCAGAAGCTTAGCCCCCCGATACGACAGGGCCACAGATACGCAGTATTTT; cdr3_aa: CARSLAPRYDRATDTQYF
j_call: TRBJ2-7; d_call: TRBD2; v_call: TRBV27; clone_size: -; cdr3_nt: TGTGCCAGCAGTTGGGCAGCGGGGGGCTCCTACGAGCAGTACTTC; cdr3_aa: CASSWAAGGSYEQYF
j_call: TRBJ2-2; d_call: TRBD1; v_call: TRBV7-2; clone_size: few; cdr3_nt: TGTGCCAGCAGCTCCCGCCATTTAGTGGGACAGGGGGCTCCCGGGGAGCTGTTTTTT; cdr3_aa: CASSSRHLVGQGAPGELFF
j_call: TRBJ2-7; d_call: TRBD2; v_call: TRBV7-9; clone_size: -; cdr3_nt: TGTGCCAGCAGCTTAGAAGGCGGGAGGAAAAGCGAGCAGTACTTC; cdr3_aa: CASSLEGGRKSEQYF
j_call: TRBJ1-4; d_call: TRBD1; v_call: TRBV28; clone_size: -; cdr3_nt: TGTGCCAGCAGTCCCCACAGGGGAACTAATGAAAAACTGTTTTTT; cdr3_aa: CASSPHRGTNEKLFF
j_call: TRBJ2-1; d_call: -; v_call: TRBV19; clone_size: -; cdr3_nt: TGTGCCAGTGCCCAGATGGATGAGCAGTTCTTC; cdr3_aa: CASAQMDEQFF
j_call: TRBJ2-3; d_call: -; v_call: TRBV2; clone_size: -; cdr3_nt: TGTGCCAGCGCCCCCCTGGCTAGCACAGATACGCAGTATTTT; cdr3_aa: CASAPLASTDTQYF
j_call: TRBJ1-2; d_call: -; v_call: TRBV11-2; clone_size: -; cdr3_nt: TGTGCCAGCAGCTTAGGATTAGGGGATGGTCAGGCTGGCTATGGCTACACCTTC; cdr3_aa: CASSLGLGDGQAGYGYTF
j_call: TRBJ1-1; d_call: -; v_call: TRBV3-1/TRBV3-2; clone_size: -; cdr3_nt: TGTGCCAGCAGCCCAGGGATGAACACTGAAGCTTTCTTT; cdr3_aa: CASSPGMNTEAFF
j_call: TRBJ2-3; d_call: TRBD2; v_call: TRBV18; clone_size: -; cdr3_nt: TGTGCCAGCGCTGGGACTAGCGGGAGTACTAGCACAGATACGCAGTATTTT; cdr3_aa: CASAGTSGSTSTDTQYF
j_call: TRBJ2-5; d_call: TRBD2; v_call: TRBV2; clone_size: -; cdr3_nt: TGTGCCAGCAAAAGAGCGGGAGAAAAGACCCAGTACTTC; cdr3_aa: CASKRAGEKTQYF
j_call: TRBJ2-6; d_call: TRBD2; v_call: TRBV10-1; clone_size: -; cdr3_nt: TGCGCCAGCAGTGAGTCTGGGGGGGTCGGTGGGGCCAACGTCCTGACTTTC; cdr3_aa: CASSESGGVGGANVLTF
j_call: TRBJ2-5; d_call: TRBD1; v_call: TRBV5-5; clone_size: -; cdr3_nt: TGTGCCAGCAGCATAATCCGGACAGGGGCGCAAGAGACCCAGTACTTC; cdr3_aa: CASSIIRTGAQETQYF
j_call: TRBJ2-1; d_call: TRBD2; v_call: TRBV3-1/TRBV3-2; clone_size: -; cdr3_nt: TGTGCCAGCAGCCTACGGGGGACTAGGGAGAACAATGAGCAGTTCTTC; cdr3_aa: CASSLRGTRENNEQFF
j_call: TRBJ1-6; d_call: TRBD1; v_call: TRBV27; clone_size: -; cdr3_nt: TGTGCCAGCAGCACGGACAGGGTTGCACCCCTCCACTTT; cdr3_aa: CASSTDRVAPLHF
j_call: TRBJ2-7; d_call: TRBD1; v_call: TRBV7-2; clone_size: -; cdr3_nt: TGTGCCAGCAGCAGAGGACAGGCCTACGAGCAGTACTTC; cdr3_aa: CASSRGQAYEQYF
j_call: TRBJ2-5; d_call: TRBD2; v_call: TRBV7-2; clone_size: -; cdr3_nt: TGTGCCAGCAGCTACAGCGGGGCCCAAGAGACCCAGTACTTC; cdr3_aa: CASSYSGAQETQYF
j_call: TRBJ2-3; d_call: TRBD2; v_call: TRBV24-1; clone_size: -; cdr3_nt: TGTGCCACCAGTGATTTGGGAAGAAATAGCGGGAGGCCAGATACGCAGTATTTT; cdr3_aa: CATSDLGRNSGRPDTQYF
j_call: TRBJ1-1; d_call: -; v_call: TRBV3-1/TRBV3-2; clone_size: -; cdr3_nt: TGTGCCAGCAGCCAAGAGACAGGTAACACTGAAGCTTTCTTT; cdr3_aa: CASSQETGNTEAFF
j_call: TRBJ1-2; d_call: TRBD1; v_call: TRBV4-1; clone_size: -; cdr3_nt: TGCGCCAGCAGCCAGGCCCCGGGACAGATAGAAATAAACTATGGCTACACCTTC; cdr3_aa: CASSQAPGQIEINYGYTF